This note documents a single T cell receptor beta chain sequence. J was trimmed by 1 base and V by 3 bases; bases with no gene match: 13. Germline CDR1 SGHAT, CDR2 FQNNGV. The CDR3 covers 18 residues. The sample is drawn from a study of blood T cell repertoires in COVID-19. The protocol was immunoSEQ multiplex PCR, while the TCRdb copy is restricted to in-frame clones and leaves out a portion. The sample lists more than 150,000 clones, more than 70% occurring once. The sequence derives from a man in his sixties with acute or convalescent COVID-19. The sample comprised peripheral blood. The chain joins TRBV11-2 to TRBJ2-3; TRBD2 matches at 7 bases. The DNA for the CDR3 is TGTGCCAGCAGCTTGAATGGACTAGGCAGTCTAGGCACAGATACGCAGTATTTT. As protein: CASSLNGLGSLGTDTQYF.